This entry describes one T cell receptor (beta chain). The data originate from a study of blood T cell repertoires in COVID-19. The repertoire was sequenced with immunoSEQ multiplex PCR; TCRdb's copy has only in-frame clones and lacks some. This table has roughly 77,000 clones, 80% appearing once. The CDR3 is made up of 15 amino acids. The V end lost 0 bases, the J end lost 11 bases, and 16 bases lay between the germline ends. Germline loops: CDR1 SEHNR, CDR2 FQNEAQ (reference sequence). The chain couples TRBV7-9 to TRBJ1-4; TRBD1 might be the D (6 bases). The clonotype was recovered from a woman aged 70 to 79 with acute or convalescent COVID-19. The sequenced material came from peripheral blood. Written as DNA, the CDR3 is TGTGCCAGCAGCTTAGCGCAAGGGGACATGGTTAAACTGTTTTTT. Residues: CASSLAQGDMVKLFF.